This T cell receptor beta chain was found in a study of cytomegalovirus exposure and HLA in healthy donors. Regarding the study as a whole: Roughly uniform sequencing depth across donors was assumed, possibly incorrectly.

In regard to this clone: What it recognizes is unknown.

Germline V gene sequence: CDR1 SQVTM, CDR2 ANQGSEA. This CDR3 is built from 13 residues. V shed 4 bases and J shed 7 bases, with 16 bases lying between them. Researchers ran the PCR with 60 Vbeta and 13 Jbeta primers. Clones were sequenced by immunoSEQ multiplex PCR, and TCRdb holds only the in-frame ones, with some missing. Of around 140,000 clones listed, about 80% are singletons. This clonotype originated in a middle-aged woman in good health and CMV-seropositive. Sequencing used PBMCs. This chain connects TRBV29-1 to TRBJ1-2; tentatively, D is TRBD1 (5 bases). DNA for the CDR3: TGCAGCGTTGGGGGCCTTCCTGCAGGTGGCTACACCTTC. As protein: CSVGGLPAGGYTF.